This T cell receptor beta chain was obtained from a study of blood T cell repertoires in COVID-19. Study details: COVID-19 samples from acute and convalescent phases originated in the United States, Italy and Spain. T cells, B-cell-depleted T cells, or PBMCs provided the cDNA or gDNA that served as material.

Germline values: CDR1 LGHDT, CDR2 YNNKEL (reference sequence). Between the trimmed V and J ends, which lost 4 bases and 7 bases, there was a span of 19 bases. The CDR3 length is 15 residues. Patients in Seattle were enrolled during active infection, then followed longitudinally. Original processing notes: Estimated nucleated cell counts came from reference gene primer amplification. Here immunoSEQ multiplex PCR was the method, and the copy in TCRdb shows in-frame clones only, minus some. The V and J calls and clone size are taken from that table; D and trimming were inferred from the DNA. The top ten clones hold about 11% of a sample with some 180,000 clones, 81% of them seen once. This clone was picked up one time.

This clonotype was obtained from a woman aged 40 to 49 with COVID-19, enrolled during active disease. Sequenced sample: peripheral blood. The chain is built from TRBV3-1 (or the pseudogene TRBV3-2) and TRBJ1-2; a possible D gene is TRBD1 (5 bases). CDR3 bases: TGTGCCAGCAGCCCGTCTTACGCAGGGCTGAGTGGCTACACCTTC. Amino acids: CASSPSYAGLSGYTF.